This is a list of T cell receptor beta chains from one sample in a study of cytomegalovirus exposure and HLA in healthy donors. Sequencing used immunoSEQ multiplex PCR; TCRdb keeps in-frame clones, though not all of them. The profile shows some 120,000 clones, roughly 82% of them singletons. Sample: PBMCs. The receptors originated from a male donor in good health and CMV-seropositive. The CDR3 runs from the conserved cysteine through the conserved F or W. A D gene is named only where the DNA matches it firmly. A clone size is listed for some rows: how often the clone was seen (once, few, many), or a class if it is expanded.

TRBV7-8	-	TRBJ2-1	TRBD2	TGTGCCAGCAGCTCTCTAGGCGGGAGTTACAATGAGCAGTTCTTC	CASSSLGGSYNEQFF
TRBV9	-	TRBJ2-7	TRBD1	TGTGCCAGCAGCTTCCGGGACAGGGGCACCTACGAGCAGTACTTC	CASSFRDRGTYEQYF
TRBV7-2	-	TRBJ1-5	-	TGTGCCAGCAGCTCATGGGGGGTAGGGCAGCCCCAGCATTTT	CASSSWGVGQPQHF
TRBV7-2	-	TRBJ2-1	-	TGTGCCAGCAGCTACCAAGCTGGGGGGGGGCATGAGCAGTTCTTC	CASSYQAGGGHEQFF
TRBV5-1	-	TRBJ2-7	-	TGCGCCAGCAGCTTCTCGACAGCCGCCTACGAGCAGTACTTC	CASSFSTAAYEQYF
TRBV5-1	-	TRBJ1-1	TRBD1	TGCGCCAGCAGCTGGGACAGGGGGAACACTGAAGCTTTCTTT	CASSWDRGNTEAFF
TRBV7-9	-	TRBJ1-2	-	TGTTCCAGCAGCTCGAACAGGGGCTACACCTTC	CSSSSNRGYTF
TRBV27	-	TRBJ1-1	TRBD1	TGTGCCAGCAACCCGACAGGGGGCCCGATCCGTGACACTGAAGCTTTCTTT	CASNPTGGPIRDTEAFF
TRBV29-1	once	TRBJ1-1	TRBD1	TGCAGCGCCACGGACAGGGGCGACACTGAAGCTTTCTTT	CSATDRGDTEAFF
TRBV2	-	TRBJ1-4	TRBD1	TGTGCCAGCAGTGTGGACAGGGGGCATGAAAAACTGTTTTTT	CASSVDRGHEKLFF
TRBV18	-	TRBJ1-2	-	TGTGCCAGCTCACCAGGACTATCGGAGGGCTACACCTTC	CASSPGLSEGYTF
TRBV10-3	-	TRBJ2-3	TRBD2	TGTGCCATCAGTGGCGCATGGGGAGGGTCTACAGATACGCAGTATTTT	CAISGAWGGSTDTQYF
TRBV5-6	-	TRBJ2-4	TRBD1	TGTGCCAGCTGCGAAGGGGGCGAAAACATTCAGTACTTC	CASCEGGENIQYF
TRBV7-3	-	TRBJ1-1	-	TGTGCCAGCAGCTTAAGCACCGGGGTCACTGAAGCTTTCTTT	CASSLSTGVTEAFF
TRBV7-2	-	TRBJ2-3	TRBD2	TGTGCCAGCACTAGCGGGAGGGCCCCAGATACGCAGTATTTT	CASTSGRAPDTQYF
TRBV7-3	-	TRBJ2-5	-	TGTGCCAGCAGCCGCGATCACCAGGGTAGGGAGACCCAGTACTTC	CASSRDHQGRETQYF
TRBV29-1	-	TRBJ2-7	TRBD2	TGCAGCGTTGAAGATCAGGCGGGGGGGAGTGGGTACGAGCAGTACTTC	CSVEDQAGGSGYEQYF
TRBV28	-	TRBJ1-1	-	TGTGCCAGCAGTTTCTTAGACAGGAACACTGAAGCTTTCTTT	CASSFLDRNTEAFF
TRBV28	-	TRBJ1-5	-	TGTGCCAGCACAGTTTATCTCTATCAGCCCCAGCATTTT	CASTVYLYQPQHF
TRBV7-8	-	TRBJ1-1	-	TGTGCCAGCAGCTTAGGGGCGAACACTGAAGCTTTCTTT	CASSLGANTEAFF
TRBV28	-	TRBJ1-6	-	TGTGCCAGTACGACGGTATCAGGTCCCCTCCACTTT	CASTTVSGPLHF
TRBV28	few	TRBJ2-5	-	TGTGCCAGCAGTTTGGAGTGGGAGACCCAGTACTTC	CASSLEWETQYF
TRBV7-8	few	TRBJ2-1	-	TGTGCCAGCAGCTCTCTGCGGGATAGCTCCTACAATGAGCAGTTCTTC	CASSSLRDSSYNEQFF
TRBV27	-	TRBJ2-2	-	TGTGCCAGCAGTCCGCGGACAGGGCTAGCGGGATTGTACACCGGGGAGCTGTTTTTT	CASSPRTGLAGLYTGELFF
TRBV30	-	TRBJ1-4	TRBD1	TGTGCCGGAAACAGGGGGGAAAAACTGTTTTTT	CAGNRGEKLFF
TRBV4-2	-	TRBJ2-5	-	TGTGCCAGCAGCTCACTGGGGTGGGGGCTAGGTGCCCAAGAGACCCAGTACTTC	CASSSLGWGLGAQETQYF
TRBV29-1	-	TRBJ2-7	TRBD2	TGCAGCGTTGATCTACTAGCGGGAGATGCCGGGCAGTACTTC	CSVDLLAGDAGQYF
TRBV5-1	few	TRBJ2-7	-	TGCGCCAGCAGCTCGAGGTTGACGGCGGGCAGGGAGCAGTACTTC	CASSSRLTAGREQYF
TRBV28	-	TRBJ2-1	-	TGTGCCAGCCACGGGACTGGGAGCTCCTACAATGAGCAGTTCTTC	CASHGTGSSYNEQFF
TRBV13	-	TRBJ1-2	-	TGTGCCAGCAGCTCCCGACAGGCGAACAACTATGGCTACACCTTC	CASSSRQANNYGYTF
TRBV11-2	-	TRBJ2-7	-	TGTGCCAGCAGCTCCTTACGACCGGGCGAGCAGTACTTC	CASSSLRPGEQYF
TRBV14	-	TRBJ2-1	-	TGTGCCAGCAGCCTCAGGAATGTGTACAATGAGCAGTTCTTC	CASSLRNVYNEQFF
TRBV5-1	-	TRBJ2-7	TRBD1	TGCGCCAGCAGCTTGGGTGTAGGACAGGGCTTCTACGAGCAGTACTTC	CASSLGVGQGFYEQYF
TRBV28	-	TRBJ2-3	-	TGTGCCAGCAGTTTGTCAACTAGCACAGATACGCAGTATTTT	CASSLSTSTDTQYF
TRBV7-9	-	TRBJ2-2	TRBD2	TGTGCCAGCAGCCCCCACCAGACTAGCGAGGTTGGGGAGCTGTTTTTT	CASSPHQTSEVGELFF
TRBV7-8	-	TRBJ2-1	-	TGTGCCAGCAGCTTAGACAGTTACAATGAGCAGTTCTTC	CASSLDSYNEQFF
TRBV5-5	-	TRBJ2-5	-	TGTGCCAGCAGCTTCGCAGGGATTCTCACAGAGACCCAGTACTTC	CASSFAGILTETQYF
TRBV18	-	TRBJ1-1	-	TGTGCCAGCTCACCATCGCAGGGGCGCACTGAAGCTTTCTTT	CASSPSQGRTEAFF
TRBV7-6	-	TRBJ1-2	-	TGTGCCAGCAGCTTAGGCGGTGGATATGGCTACACCTTC	CASSLGGGYGYTF
TRBV28	-	TRBJ1-1	-	TGTGCCGGCAGTAGAGGAACCCGACAGATGAACACTGAAGCTTTCTTT	CAGSRGTRQMNTEAFF
TRBV9	-	TRBJ2-1	-	TGTGCCAGCAGCCCAGGCCCCCATGAGCAGTTCTTC	CASSPGPHEQFF